This T cell receptor beta chain comes out of a study of shared clonotypes between healthy human individuals. Each subset's genomic DNA was split evenly across several immunoSEQ plates. In the authors' workflow: ImmunoSEQ sequences covered only the junction and lacked quality scores; filtering therefore differed. TCRdb's table, derived via immunoSEQ multiplex PCR, lists solely in-frame clones and lacks some. That table furnishes V, J and clone size, whereas the DNA furnished D and trimming. The repertoire holds 550,000 to 600,000 clones, with roughly 98% as singletons. Study results and limitations: Approximately 5.1% was the fraction of naive CD4 clonotypes found shared across a few donors. The four-donor shared clonotypes exceeded non-shared clonotypes in generation probability, with non-shared ones scoring lower.

CD8 cells classed as naive were CD45RO-negative and positively selected for CCR7, excluding terminally differentiated effector memory CD45RA+ cells. Details on this clone: Its antigen is not known.

Germline V gives CDR1 MNHEY, CDR2 SMNVEV (reference sequence). V shed 6 bases and J shed 6 bases, with 13 bases lying between them. This CDR3 has 13 residues. The sample consisted of naive CD8+ T cells sorted from blood. The chain recombines TRBV27 with TRBJ2-3, with D maybe TRBD2 (5 bases). The origin of this receptor is a man aged 30-40 years in good health. CDR3 nucleotide sequence: TGTGCCAGCAGCAGGACTTGGTCGGATACGCAGTATTTT. Protein sequence: CASSRTWSDTQYF.